The 29 T cell receptor beta chains in this list originate from one sample, sequenced in a study of blood T cells in healthy people across ages. The second PCR ran about 6 to 12 cycles with a sample-barcoded 5' primer and J-beta primers. TCRdb independently ran MiXCR on the 5' RACE reads; one entry per CDR3 protein. The table lists around 780,000 distinct CDR3 sequences, more than 50% of them singletons. The source material was blood. The source of these receptors is a man aged 35 to 55 in good health.

This chain links TRBV25-1 with TRBJ2-3, with 10 bases that match TRBD1. CDR3 length: 14 residues. J gave up 6 bases and V 4 bases, and 4 bases lay outside the gene matches. Germline CDR1 and CDR2: MGHDK and SYGVNS. CDR3 DNA sequence: TGTGCCAGCAGTGTAGACAGGGGGCCGGATACGCAGTATTTT. This gives the protein CASSVDRGPDTQYF.

This clonotype came up a few times. The chain combines TRBV12-3 or TRBV12-4 with TRBJ2-7; no firm D call. With 0 bases removed from V and 1 base from J, the gap between germline ends came to 7 bases. The CDR3 has 14 amino acids. In nucleotides, the CDR3 is TGTGCCAGCAGTTTAGCGCAACAATCCTACGAGCAGTACTTC. This codes for CASSLAQQSYEQYF.

This clonotype has only a few counts. The CDR3 DNA follows: TGTGCCAGCAGCCCGGGACAGGGCGTCTATGGCTACACCTTC. Translation: CASSPGQGVYGYTF. This rearrangement joins TRBV18 to TRBJ1-2; 9 positions match TRBD1. CDR1 and CDR2 from the germline V gene are KGHSH and LQKENI. The CDR3 is 14 amino acids. The V segment lost 8 bases and the J segment 4 bases; nucleotides outside the gene matches: 8.

The chain has TRBV6-4 and TRBJ2-4; no clear D gene. This CDR3 has 11 amino acids. Germline V lookup: CDR1 MRHNA, CDR2 SNTAGT. V gave up 11 bases and J gave up 5 bases, with 10 bases separating them. The CDR3 is CASLGQNIQYF. The CDR3 nucleotides read TGTGCCTCCCTTGGACAAAACATTCAGTACTTC.

The rearrangement links TRBV12-3 or TRBV12-4 to TRBJ1-4; TRBD1 matches 7 bases. This CDR3 has 15 residues. V shed 4 bases and J 13 bases; nucleotides not matched to a gene: 15. The CDR3 region is CASSSSRQGTAPLFF. In DNA, the CDR3 is TGTGCCAGCAGTTCATCACGACAGGGAACGGCCCCACTGTTTTTT.

In nucleotides, the CDR3 is TGTGCCAGCAGTTTGGCCAGGTTAACCTACGAGCAGTACTTC. Residues: CASSLARLTYEQYF. V is TRBV12-3 or TRBV12-4 and J is TRBJ2-7; unclear D gene. Deletions cut 3 bases from V and 2 bases from J, with 11 bases between. The CDR3 is 14 residues long.

V is TRBV28 and J is TRBJ1-5; 7 nucleotides agree with TRBD1. The CDR3 length is 15 residues. CDR1 is MDHEN and CDR2 is SYDVKM in the germline V gene. Trimming cost V 2 bases and J 2 bases; bases outside gene matches: 3. In nucleotides, the CDR3 is TGTGCCAGCAGTTTAATAGGGGGCCGCAATCAGCCCCAGCATTTT. It translates to CASSLIGGRNQPQHF.

The chain combines TRBV7-2 with TRBJ2-2; possibly TRBD2 for D (6 bases). The CDR3 has 15 amino acids. CDR1 is SGHTA and CDR2 is FQGNSA in the germline V gene. Trimming removed 1 base from V and 5 bases from J, with 11 bases in between. The CDR3 DNA is TGTGCCAGCAGCTTAGTAACGGGAGTGACCGGGGAGCTGTTTTTT. Translation gives CASSLVTGVTGELFF.

This chain joins TRBV11-2 and TRBJ2-7, with D possibly being TRBD1 (6 bases). The CDR3 has 16 residues. In germline, CDR1 is SGHAT, CDR2 FQNNGV. Trimming stripped 2 bases from V and 4 bases from J, with 18 bases between. The CDR3 nucleotides are TGTGCCAGCAGCTTATCCTTGGGGACAATTCGTTACGAGCAGTACTTC. It translates to CASSLSLGTIRYEQYF.

This clonotype was detected many times. The chain employs TRBV9 and TRBJ2-6; no firm D call. Looked up from germline, CDR1 is SGDLS and CDR2 is YYNGEE. This CDR3 comprises 15 residues. Trimming left V 6 bases short and J 4 bases short, with 14 bases between. CDR3 DNA sequence: TGTGCCAGCACTCTAGGGTCTCTGGGGGCCAACGTCCTGACTTTC. Protein product: CASTLGSLGANVLTF.

The chain uses TRBV4-1 and TRBJ1-1; D not certain. CDR1 is MGHRA and CDR2 is YSYEKL in the germline V gene. V was cut by 7 bases and J by 0 bases, with 18 bases left in between. The CDR3 covers 16 residues. The CDR3 here is CASTYTRSGVNTEAFF. The CDR3, as DNA: TGCGCCAGCACCTACACGCGTAGCGGGGTGAACACTGAAGCTTTCTTT.

This clonotype has just a few counts. This chain links TRBV20-1 with TRBJ1-1, with D unclear. CDR1 is DFQATT, CDR2 SNEGSKA, per germline (reference sequence). V was trimmed by 1 base and J by 3 bases, leaving 12 bases between them. The CDR3 is made up of 14 amino acids. This CDR3 reads CSARGVGGYTEAFF. The CDR3 bases are TGCAGTGCTAGAGGGGTAGGAGGTTACACTGAAGCTTTCTTT.

This clonotype was found many times. J is TRBJ2-3 and V is TRBV20-1, with D perhaps TRBD2 (6 bases). V gave up 3 bases and J gave up 1 base, with 14 bases separating them. From germline, CDR1 is DFQATT and CDR2 SNEGSKA (reference sequence). The CDR3 length is 15 residues. For the CDR3, the DNA is TGCAGTGCTAGGCTTCCTTCTAGCGGCACAGATACGCAGTATTTT. As protein: CSARLPSSGTDTQYF.

This chain uses TRBV29-1 with TRBJ2-7; possible D gene TRBD1, 5 bases. Trimming left V 6 bases short and J 3 bases short, with 15 bases between. The CDR3 consists of 13 residues. Germline V gene sequence: CDR1 SQVTM, CDR2 ANQGSEA. The CDR3 sequence is CSVAPDTNYEQYF. The CDR3 DNA reads as TGCAGCGTGGCTCCGGACACCAACTACGAGCAGTACTTC.

This rearrangement joins TRBV6-2 or TRBV6-3 to TRBJ1-5, with D tentatively TRBD1 (5 bases). In germline, CDR1 is MNHEY, CDR2 SVGEGT. There are 17 residues in the CDR3. The V gene lost 4 bases and the J gene lost 0 bases, with 16 bases spanning the gap. As DNA, the CDR3 is TGTGCCAGCAGTTCGGGCGCCAGGGCAAATAGCAATCAGCCCCAGCATTTT. Translation: CASSSGARANSNQPQHF.

This clonotype was detected once. The chain couples TRBV6-5 to TRBJ2-7; possible D gene TRBD1, 5 bases. Looked up from germline, CDR1 is MNHEY and CDR2 is SVGAGI. The CDR3 is made up of 14 amino acids. Trimming removed 9 bases at V and 0 bases at J, with 15 bases between. CDR3 loop: CARTQGASSYEQYF. The CDR3 DNA reads TGTGCCAGAACTCAGGGTGCATCCTCCTACGAGCAGTACTTC.

The V gene is TRBV20-1, the J gene TRBJ1-4; D remains ambiguous. Trimming removed 3 bases from V and 10 bases from J, with 12 bases in between. This CDR3 is 12 amino acids long. CDR1 and CDR2 from the germline V gene are DFQATT and SNEGSKA (reference sequence). DNA of the CDR3: TGCAGTGCTAGTACTAGGCCGAGAAAACTGTTTTTT. It yields the protein CSASTRPRKLFF.

The V and J genes are TRBV5-4 and TRBJ1-2; possibly TRBD1 for D (5 bases). Trimming cost V 4 bases and J 3 bases, with 16 bases left between them. The CDR3 totals 15 residues. Germline CDR1 SGHNT, CDR2 YYREEE (reference sequence). The CDR3 here is CASSTGPGGDYGYTF. For the CDR3, the DNA is TGTGCCAGCAGCACGGGACCCGGAGGCGACTATGGCTACACCTTC.

The V call is TRBV7-2, the J call TRBJ2-7; D ambiguous. CDR1 and CDR2 from the germline V gene are SGHTA and FQGNSA. This CDR3 contains 16 residues. Trimming removed 2 bases from V and 0 bases from J, with 14 bases in between. Here the CDR3 DNA reads TGTGCCAGCAGCTTATTTGCCACGCCCTCCTCCTACGAGCAGTACTTC. This encodes CASSLFATPSSYEQYF.

V and J are TRBV7-7 and TRBJ2-7, with 8 bases matching TRBD2. The better agreement between TRBJ2-5 and the DNA end casts doubt on the J call. CDR3 size: 15 residues. The germline gives CDR1 SSHAT, CDR2 FNYEAQ (reference sequence). CDR3 coding DNA: TGTGCCAGCAGCCCGATAGCGGGAAATGGAGTGACCCAGTACTTC. It translates to CASSPIAGNGVTQYF.

This clonotype was picked up one time. The chain combines TRBV7-9 with TRBJ2-5; no clear D. Germline V CDR1 and CDR2: SEHNR, FQNEAQ (reference sequence). There are 13 residues in the CDR3. V lost 2 bases and J lost 5, with 9 bases in between. The CDR3 bases are TGTGCCAGCAGCTTAAGCCCGGCTGAGACCCAGTACTTC. Its translation is CASSLSPAETQYF. The whole variable domain, filled in from reference TRBV7-9 and TRBJ2-5, reads DTGVSQNPRHKITKRGQNVTFRCDPISEHNRLYWYRQTLGQGPEFLTYFQNEAQLEKSRLLSDRFSAERPKGSFSTLEIQRTEQGDSAMYLCASSLSPAETQYFGPGTRLLVL.

The rearrangement joins TRBV20-1 to TRBJ2-3; 9 bases align to TRBD2. Germline V lookup: CDR1 DFQATT, CDR2 SNEGSKA (reference sequence). V gave up 6 bases and J gave up 5 bases; unmatched junction bases: 6. This CDR3 has 13 amino acids. CDR3 in DNA: TGCAGTGCCCTGGGACTAGCAATAGATACGCAGTATTTT. Its translation is CSALGLAIDTQYF.

The chain couples TRBV28 to TRBJ1-2, with no clear D. Trimming shortened V by 4 bases and J by 4 bases, and 13 bases separated the two germline ends. The germline V gene has CDR1 MDHEN and CDR2 SYDVKM. The CDR3 runs 14 residues. The CDR3 DNA sequence: TGTGCCAGCAGTTGGGCGGCCCCTGTCTATGGCTACACCTTC. The encoded protein is CASSWAAPVYGYTF.

This sequence joins TRBV6-2 or TRBV6-3 and TRBJ2-1; TRBD1 matches at 7 bases. With V trimmed by 6 bases and J by 2 bases, 16 bases remained unmatched. This CDR3 region has 18 residues. Germline lookup yields CDR1 MNHEY and CDR2 SVGEGT. The CDR3, as DNA: TGTGCCAGCAGGACGACAGGGAGCTATCCCCCTCCCTACAATGAGCAGTTCTTC. Its protein is CASRTTGSYPPPYNEQFF.

The rearrangement links TRBV29-1 to TRBJ2-1; no clear D. V shed 0 bases and J shed 10 bases, with 10 bases lying between them. The CDR3 is 12 residues long. The V gene's germline CDR1 is SQVTM and CDR2 ANQGSEA. CDR3 nucleotide sequence: TGCAGCGTTGAAGATTCGGCCAACGAGCAGTTCTTC. Its translation: CSVEDSANEQFF.

The chain combines TRBV10-3 with TRBJ2-5; D is possibly TRBD2 (5 bases). There are 13 residues in the CDR3. Germline V lookup: CDR1 ENHRY, CDR2 SYGVKD. The V and J ends lost 9 bases and 5 bases respectively, with 16 bases between them. The CDR3 spells CAIWTGVGETQYF. The DNA for the CDR3 is TGTGCCATTTGGACTGGAGTGGGGGAGACCCAGTACTTC.

This chain links TRBV9 with TRBJ2-5, with TRBD2 matching over 9 bases. The CDR3 spans 15 residues. Germline V gene data show CDR1 as SGDLS and CDR2 as YYNGEE. V trimming: 3 bases; J trimming: 5 bases; junction bases outside the gene matches: 8. The chain's CDR3 is CASSAAGLALETQYF. The CDR3 DNA sequence: TGTGCCAGCAGCGCGGCGGGACTAGCCTTGGAGACCCAGTACTTC.

This clonotype was detected only a few times. V is TRBV7-6 and J is TRBJ2-4; weak D call: TRBD1 (6 bases). The J call could be wrong; TRBJ2-7 is a better fit for the DNA end. Germline-derived CDR1 and CDR2 are SGHVS and FNYEAQ. This CDR3 is 14 amino acids long. CDR3 DNA: TGTGCCAGCAGCCCTTTTCGGACAGCCTACGAGCAGTACTTC. Protein product: CASSPFRTAYEQYF.

Here the CDR3 reads CASSFRELYNEQYF. Here the CDR3 DNA reads TGTGCCAGCAGCTTCCGGGAGCTCTACAATGAGCAGTACTTC. The chain employs TRBV4-2 and TRBJ2-5; tentative D call: TRBD2 (6 bases). V was trimmed by 5 bases and J by 11 bases, leaving 21 bases between them. The CDR3 consists of 14 residues. Germline assignment: CDR1 LGHNA and CDR2 YNFKEQ.